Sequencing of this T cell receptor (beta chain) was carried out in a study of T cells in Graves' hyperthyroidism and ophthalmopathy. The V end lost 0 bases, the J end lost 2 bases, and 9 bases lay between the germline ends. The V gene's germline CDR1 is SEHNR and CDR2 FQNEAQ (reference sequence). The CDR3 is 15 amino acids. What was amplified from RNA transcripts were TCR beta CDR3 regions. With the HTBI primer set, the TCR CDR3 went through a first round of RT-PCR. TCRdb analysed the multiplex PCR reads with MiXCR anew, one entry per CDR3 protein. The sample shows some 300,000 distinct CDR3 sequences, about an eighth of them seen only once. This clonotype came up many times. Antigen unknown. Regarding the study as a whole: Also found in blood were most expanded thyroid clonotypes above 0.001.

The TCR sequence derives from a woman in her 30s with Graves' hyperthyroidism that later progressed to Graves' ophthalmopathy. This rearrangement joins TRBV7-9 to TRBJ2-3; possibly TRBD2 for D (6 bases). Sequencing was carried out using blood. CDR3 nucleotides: TGTGCCAGCAGCTTAGCGGAGGGAGACACAGATACGCAGTATTTT. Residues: CASSLAEGDTDTQYF.